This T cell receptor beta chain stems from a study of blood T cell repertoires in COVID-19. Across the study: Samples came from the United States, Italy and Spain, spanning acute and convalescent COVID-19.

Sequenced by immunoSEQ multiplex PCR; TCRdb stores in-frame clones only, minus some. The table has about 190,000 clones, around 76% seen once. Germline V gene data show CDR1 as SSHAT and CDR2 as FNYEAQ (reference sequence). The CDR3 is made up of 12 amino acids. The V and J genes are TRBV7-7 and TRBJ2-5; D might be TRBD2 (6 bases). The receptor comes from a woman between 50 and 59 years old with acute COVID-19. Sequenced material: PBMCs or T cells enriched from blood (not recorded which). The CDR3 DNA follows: TGTGCTAGCCCAGGCGGGGAAGAGACCCAGTACTTC. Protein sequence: CASPGGEETQYF.